This T cell receptor (beta chain) was recorded in a study of blood T cell repertoires in COVID-19. Study at large: Donors in the United States, Italy and Spain gave samples during acute or convalescent COVID-19. PBMCs, B-cell-depleted T cells, or T cells provided the cDNA or gDNA that made up the material.

Original processing methods: Scientists estimated how many nucleated cells there were by amplifying reference gene primers. Here immunoSEQ multiplex PCR was the method, and the copy in TCRdb shows in-frame clones only, minus some. V, J and clone size reflect that table, while D and trimming were determined from the DNA. In the table there are approximately 260,000 clones, about nine tenths of which are singletons. Input material: peripheral blood. The sequence derives from a woman in her thirties or forties with acute or convalescent COVID-19.

The CDR3 DNA reads as TGCGCCAGCAGCTTGGGGGACACTATCTCTGGAAACACCATATATTTT. Its protein product is CASSLGDTISGNTIYF. This chain joins TRBV5-1 and TRBJ1-3; a weak D match, TRBD1 (6 bases). CDR1 SGHRS and CDR2 YFSETQ come from the germline V gene. The CDR3 is 16 amino acids. Trimming shortened V by 0 bases and J by 0 bases, and 10 bases separated the two germline ends. Full variable domain (outside the CDR3, taken from reference TRBV5-1 and TRBJ1-3): KAGVTQTPRYLIKTRGQQVTLSCSPISGHRSVSWYQQTPGQGLQFLFEYFSETQRNKGNFPGRFSGRQFSNSRSEMNVSTLELGDSALYLCASSLGDTISGNTIYFGEGSWLTVV.